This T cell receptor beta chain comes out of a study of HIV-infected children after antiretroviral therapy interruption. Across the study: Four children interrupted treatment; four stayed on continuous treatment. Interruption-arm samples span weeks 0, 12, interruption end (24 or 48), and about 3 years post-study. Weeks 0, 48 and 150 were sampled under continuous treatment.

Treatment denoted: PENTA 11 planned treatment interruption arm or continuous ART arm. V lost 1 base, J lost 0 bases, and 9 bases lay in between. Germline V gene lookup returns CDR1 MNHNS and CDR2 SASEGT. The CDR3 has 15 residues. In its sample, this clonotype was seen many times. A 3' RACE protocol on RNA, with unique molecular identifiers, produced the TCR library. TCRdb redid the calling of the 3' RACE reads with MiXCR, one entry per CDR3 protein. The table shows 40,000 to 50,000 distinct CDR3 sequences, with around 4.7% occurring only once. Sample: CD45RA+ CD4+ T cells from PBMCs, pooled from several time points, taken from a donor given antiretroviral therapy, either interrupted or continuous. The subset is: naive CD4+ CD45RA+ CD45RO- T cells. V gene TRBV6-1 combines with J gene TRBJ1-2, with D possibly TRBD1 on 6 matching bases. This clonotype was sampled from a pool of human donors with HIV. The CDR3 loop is CASSEGQASNYGYTF. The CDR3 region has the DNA TGTGCCAGCAGTGAAGGACAGGCCTCTAACTATGGCTACACCTTC.